Described below is a single TCR beta chain sequence and its context. Clones were read by immunoSEQ multiplex PCR, and TCRdb kept only the in-frame ones, dropping some. The table has 650,000 to 800,000 clones, 90% seen once. This sample was included in a study of blood T cell repertoires in COVID-19. The CDR3 contains 11 residues. Trimming removed 4 bases at V and 7 bases at J, with 7 bases between. CDR1 is MDHEN and CDR2 is SYDVKM in the germline V gene. The genes are TRBV28 and TRBJ1-2; a weak D match, TRBD1 (5 bases). Material: peripheral blood. This clonotype was sampled from a young woman with acute or convalescent COVID-19. CDR3 DNA sequence: TGTGCCAGCAGTTCTACAGGTGGCTACACCTTC. It is translated as CASSSTGGYTF.